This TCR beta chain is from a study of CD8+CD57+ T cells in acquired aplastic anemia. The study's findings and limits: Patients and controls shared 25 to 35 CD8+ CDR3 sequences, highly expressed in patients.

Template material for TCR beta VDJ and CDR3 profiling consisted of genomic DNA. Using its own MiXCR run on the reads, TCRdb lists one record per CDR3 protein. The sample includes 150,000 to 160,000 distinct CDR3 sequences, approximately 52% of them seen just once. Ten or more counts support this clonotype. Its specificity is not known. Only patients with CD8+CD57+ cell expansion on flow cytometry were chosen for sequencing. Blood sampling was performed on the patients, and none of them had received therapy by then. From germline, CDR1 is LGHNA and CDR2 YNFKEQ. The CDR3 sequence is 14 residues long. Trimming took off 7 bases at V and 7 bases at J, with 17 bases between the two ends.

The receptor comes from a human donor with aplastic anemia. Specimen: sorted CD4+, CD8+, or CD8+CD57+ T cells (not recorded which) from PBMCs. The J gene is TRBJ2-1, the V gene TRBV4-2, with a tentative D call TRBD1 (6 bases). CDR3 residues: CASTLTGNRNEQFF. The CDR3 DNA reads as TGTGCCAGCACCCTTACAGGGAACCGGAATGAGCAGTTCTTC.